This TCR beta chain was identified in a study of T cell changes during pregnancy in multiple sclerosis. Looked up from germline, CDR1 is MNHEY and CDR2 is SMNVEV (reference sequence). V was shortened by 5 bases and J by 2 bases, with 5 bases between the two germline ends. The CDR3 runs 12 residues. Using immunoSEQ multiplex PCR, the repertoire was profiled, and TCRdb retains in-frame clones only, with some absent. The table lists nearly 110,000 clones, about 90% of them singletons. The material was peripheral blood, obtained before pregnancy. This receptor was obtained from a female donor with multiple sclerosis, enrolled in a pregnancy study. The chain carries TRBV27 and TRBJ2-3; D remains unclear. CDR3 DNA: TGTGCCAGCAGTAGAGCCACAGATACGCAGTATTTT. Its protein product is CASSRATDTQYF.